Sequencing of this TCR beta chain was carried out in a study of blood T cell repertoires in COVID-19. Study-wide background: Sites in the United States, Italy and Spain provided acute and convalescent COVID-19 samples.

Sequenced by immunoSEQ multiplex PCR; TCRdb stores in-frame clones only, minus some. Seen here are around 29,000 clones, 70% to 90% observed once, and the top ten hold roughly 10%. This receptor was obtained from a human donor in a cohort sampled during active COVID-19. Material: peripheral blood.

CDR3 nucleotide sequence: TGTGCCAGCATGAGGGGGGGAAGTGGCTACACCTTC. This encodes CASMRGGSGYTF. J is TRBJ1-2 and V is TRBV12-3 or TRBV12-4, with D maybe TRBD1 (6 bases). V was cut by 7 bases and J by 7 bases, with 13 bases left in between. CDR3 length: 12 residues.